This entry lists 2 T cell receptor beta chains sequenced from one sample in a study of T cell repertoires in cytomegalovirus infection. TCRdb called the reads again in MiXCR, with one record for every CDR3 protein. The sample yields about 150,000 distinct CDR3 sequences, around 20% seen once. The material sequenced was PBMCs. These receptors came from a human donor in good health (CMV status not recorded). Some clones in this sample may be carry-over from other donors' samples.

The rearrangement uses TRBV7-3 and TRBJ2-3, with D possibly being TRBD1 (6 bases). The V end lost 2 bases, the J end lost 1 base, and 10 bases lay between the germline ends. Germline V gene data show CDR1 as SGHTA and CDR2 as FQGTGA. The CDR3 spans 15 residues. CDR3 region: CASSLDPGGTDTQYF. CDR3 DNA sequence: TGTGCCAGCAGCTTAGATCCAGGGGGCACAGATACGCAGTATTTT.

Only a few counts were recorded for this clonotype. The rearrangement links TRBV6-6 to TRBJ2-5; D gene uncertain. Germline V gene data show CDR1 as MNHNY and CDR2 as SVGAGI (reference sequence). The CDR3 contains 13 residues. V lost 6 bases to trimming and J lost 3 bases, with 11 bases between them. The CDR3 DNA reads TGTGCCAGCAGGAACGGCGCCGAAGAGACCCAGTACTTC. Protein product: CASRNGAEETQYF.